Below are 22 T cell receptor beta chains sequenced from a single sample in a study of metastatic and nonmetastatic thyroid tumors. Patients were all untreated before their thyroid surgery. With MiXCR, TCRdb called clones anew from the PCR reads. The sample lists 25,000 to 30,000 clones, roughly 16% occurring once. Sequenced sample: blood. Receptors were obtained from a female donor with papillary thyroid cancer or a benign thyroid nodule (not recorded which). Some clones in this sample may be carry-over from other donors' samples.

The chain joins TRBV6-1 to TRBJ2-5, with D maybe TRBD2 (7 bases). V was cut by 6 bases and J by 5 bases, with 16 bases left in between. Germline assignment: CDR1 MNHNS and CDR2 SASEGT. The CDR3 covers 14 residues. Written as DNA, the CDR3 is TGTGCCAGCAGACGCGAGGGGGGGCCTGAGACCCAGTACTTC. It translates to CASRREGGPETQYF.

This clone rates as medium-sized. The chain combines TRBV10-3 with TRBJ2-5; maybe TRBD1 (6 bases). There are 14 residues in the CDR3. V shed 3 bases and J shed 5 bases, with 13 bases lying between them. Germline values: CDR1 ENHRY, CDR2 SYGVKD. The CDR3 loop reads CAISEGQGRETQYF. CDR3 in DNA: TGTGCCATCAGTGAAGGGCAGGGGCGGGAGACCCAGTACTTC.

This clone was recorded at least ten times. The chain links TRBV10-2 to TRBJ2-4; either TRBD1 or TRBD2 may fit D (5 bases each). The CDR3 is 14 amino acids. Germline CDR1 WSHSY, CDR2 SAAADI. V dropped 3 bases and J dropped 7 bases, with 13 bases sitting between them. The CDR3 coding sequence is TGCGCCAGCAGTGAAGCCGGGGCAGATAACATTCAGTACTTC. This encodes CASSEAGADNIQYF.

This clone showed up many times. This sequence joins TRBV29-1 and TRBJ1-3; D not resolved. The CDR3 covers 15 residues. Germline-derived CDR1 and CDR2 are SQVTM and ANQGSEA. Trimming cost V 5 bases and J 0 bases, with 14 bases left between them. The CDR3 loop reads CSVSDGFSSGNTIYF. The CDR3 DNA follows: TGCAGCGTTTCGGACGGATTCTCCTCTGGAAACACCATATATTTT.

Many counts were recorded for this clone. V gene TRBV2 combines with J gene TRBJ1-6; D possibly corresponds to TRBD1 (5 bases). Germline CDR1 and CDR2: SNHLY and FYNNEI. The CDR3 sequence is 13 residues long. The V gene lost 7 bases and the J gene lost 4 bases, with 8 bases spanning the gap. The CDR3 here is CASITGYNSPLHF. The DNA for the CDR3 is TGTGCCAGCATCACAGGTTATAATTCACCCCTCCACTTT.

By share of the sample, this clone is medium-sized (0.01 to 0.1%). This sequence joins TRBV28 and TRBJ1-3; D remains ambiguous. CDR1 is MDHEN, CDR2 SYDVKM, per germline. The CDR3 has 13 residues. V was shortened by 5 bases and J by 2 bases, with 7 bases between the two germline ends. CDR3 sequence: CASSPGAGNTIYF. The CDR3 DNA is TGTGCCAGCAGTCCCGGGGCTGGAAACACCATATATTTT.

This clone was found many times. The chain uses TRBV20-1 and TRBJ2-3, with 16 bases lining up with TRBD2. This CDR3 has 19 residues. V shed 0 bases and J 5 bases; nucleotides not matched to a gene: 11. Germline loops: CDR1 DFQATT, CDR2 SNEGSKA (reference sequence). The CDR3 is CSAREVGTSGGAVGDTQYF. As DNA, the CDR3 is TGCAGTGCTAGAGAGGTGGGGACTAGCGGGGGGGCCGTGGGAGATACGCAGTATTTT.

The J gene is TRBJ2-3, the V gene TRBV19, with TRBD2 matching 16 bases. This CDR3 has 17 amino acids. Germline trimming cut 7 bases from V and 3 bases from J; bases unmatched to any gene: 7. Germline loops: CDR1 LNHDA, CDR2 SQIVND (reference sequence). Written as DNA, the CDR3 is TGTGCCAGTAATACGGGACTAGCGGGAGGGGAGACAGATACGCAGTATTTT. Translation gives CASNTGLAGGETDTQYF.

A few counts support this clone. This chain joins TRBV27 and TRBJ2-6; D remains unclear. The CDR3 has 15 residues. Germline values: CDR1 MNHEY, CDR2 SMNVEV (reference sequence). Trimming shortened V by 6 bases and J by 3 bases, and 12 bases separated the two germline ends. The CDR3 region is CASSPRTGGANVLTF. CDR3 sequence (DNA): TGTGCCAGCAGCCCTCGGACGGGTGGGGCCAACGTCCTGACTTTC.

The gene calls are TRBV5-1 and TRBJ2-3, with 10 bases that match TRBD1. V lost 7 bases and J lost 1; bases outside the gene matches: 6. CDR3 length: 15 amino acids. From germline, CDR1 is SGHRS and CDR2 YFSETQ. CDR3 bases: TGCGCCAGCCTTTTGGGGACAGGGGGCACAGATACGCAGTATTTT. Translating it yields CASLLGTGGTDTQYF.

This clone was seen only a few times. This chain joins TRBV6-1 and TRBJ1-1, with a possible D match to TRBD1 (6 bases). The CDR3 spans 17 residues. V was pared by 5 bases and J by 2 bases, with 21 bases between. Germline values: CDR1 MNHNS, CDR2 SASEGT. In DNA form, the CDR3 reads TGTGCCAGCAGTTCCGAGCCGGTCGGACAGACTAACACTGAAGCTTTCTTT. Translation gives CASSSEPVGQTNTEAFF.

The V call is TRBV20-1, the J call TRBJ2-1, with D tentatively TRBD2 (6 bases). From germline, CDR1 is DFQATT and CDR2 SNEGSKA (reference sequence). CDR3 length: 15 residues. The V gene lost 2 bases and the J gene lost 3 bases, with 14 bases spanning the gap. The CDR3, as DNA: TGCAGTGCTAGAAGTTCTGCTAGCGACTACAATGAGCAGTTCTTC. Protein product: CSARSSASDYNEQFF.

Here the CDR3 reads CASSLAGGVYEQYF. The CDR3 coding sequence is TGTGCCAGCAGCTTGGCGGGGGGGGTCTACGAGCAGTACTTC. V gene TRBV5-6 combines with J gene TRBJ2-7; TRBD2 matches at 8 bases. After removal of 0 bases from V and 3 bases from J, the junction contained 2 bases not matched to a gene. The CDR3 length is 14 residues. Germline V gene sequence: CDR1 SGHDT, CDR2 YYEEEE. Based on the CDR3 plus reference TRBV5-6 and TRBJ2-7, the full variable domain is DAGVTQSPTHLIKTRGQQVTLRCSPKSGHDTVSWYQQALGQGPQFIFQYYEEEERQRGNFPDRFSGHQFPNYSSELNVNALLLGDSALYLCASSLAGGVYEQYFGPGTRLTVT.

This clone was seen repeatedly, ten times or more. The V and J genes are TRBV6-5 and TRBJ2-5; D gene ambiguous. This CDR3 contains 15 residues. Trimming took 0 bases from V and 1 from J, leaving 9 bases between them. Germline-derived CDR1 and CDR2 are MNHEY and SVGAGI. As DNA, the CDR3 is TGTGCCAGCAGTTACTCGAGGCAGTTCCAAGAGACCCAGTACTTC. Amino acid sequence: CASSYSRQFQETQYF.

This clone has ten or more counts. The gene calls are TRBV11-2 and TRBJ1-2; D is possibly TRBD1 (6 bases). The V end lost 4 bases, the J end lost 1 base, and 13 bases lay between the germline ends. The CDR3 consists of 15 residues. Germline V gene sequence: CDR1 SGHAT, CDR2 FQNNGV. The CDR3 loop is CASSSTGTLNYGYTF. CDR3 coding DNA: TGTGCCAGCAGCTCTACCGGGACACTTAACTATGGCTACACCTTC.

As DNA, the CDR3 is TGTGCCAGCAGTGAAAATGGTAGGTCACCCCAGCATTTT. Protein product: CASSENGRSPQHF. This chain connects TRBV2 to TRBJ1-5; no firm D call. The CDR3 loop spans 13 amino acids. The germline V gene has CDR1 SNHLY and CDR2 FYNNEI. Trimming took off 2 bases at V and 10 bases at J, with 12 bases between the two ends.

This clone was seen a single time. The junction shows a germline mismatch at one end, possibly a read error. V is TRBV19 and J is TRBJ2-1, with TRBD1 matching over 9 bases. The length of the CDR3 is 16 residues. CDR1 and CDR2 (germline): LNHDA, SQIVND (reference sequence). The CDR3 region has the DNA TGCGCCAGTAGATCGCAGGGGGACAGGGCCCGCGATGAGCATTTCTTC. Amino acids: CASRSQGDRARDEHFF.

This clone was observed at least ten times. The chain is built from TRBV9 and TRBJ2-3; TRBD2 agrees at 10 bases. The V gene's germline CDR1 is SGDLS and CDR2 YYNGEE. The CDR3 totals 16 residues. The trim removed 5 bases at V and 5 bases at J, leaving 11 bases unmatched. The CDR3 coding sequence is TGTGCCAGCAGTCGAAGCGGGAGGGCCGGGGGAGATACGCAGTATTTT. Translated, it gives CASSRSGRAGGDTQYF.

The chain links TRBV2 to TRBJ1-2; D is uncertain. Germline CDR1 is SNHLY and CDR2 is FYNNEI. Deletions cut 5 bases from V and 4 bases from J, with 8 bases between. The length of the CDR3 is 12 residues. CDR3 residues: CASSPSFYGYTF. Written as DNA, the CDR3 is TGTGCCAGCAGTCCCAGTTTCTATGGCTACACCTTC.

By sample fraction, this clone is medium-sized. The V call is TRBV6-1, the J call TRBJ1-2, with D unclear. V lost 5 bases to trimming and J lost 8 bases, with 15 bases between them. Per germline, CDR1 MNHNS and CDR2 SASEGT. The CDR3 is 13 amino acids. CDR3 coding DNA: TGTGCCAGCAGTACCCTATTCGGGAGCGGCTACACCTTC. Its protein is CASSTLFGSGYTF.

This chain links TRBV12-3 or TRBV12-4 with TRBJ1-2; 9 bases map to TRBD1. V lost 5 bases, J lost 4 bases, and 2 bases stayed unmatched. This CDR3 is 13 amino acids long. CDR3 amino acids: CASSGTGRYGYTF. DNA of the CDR3: TGTGCCAGCAGTGGGACAGGGCGCTATGGCTACACCTTC.

The genes are TRBV6-1 and TRBJ2-1; D call uncertain. V gave up 5 bases and J gave up 10 bases, with 12 bases separating them. Germline V CDR1 and CDR2: MNHNS, SASEGT. CDR3 length: 12 amino acids. DNA for the CDR3: TGTGCCAGCAGTAGGAAGGGTCAGGAGCAGTTCTTC. Protein product: CASSRKGQEQFF.